The 21 T cell receptor beta chains in this list originate from one sample, sequenced in a study of beta chain features in type 1 diabetes. Expressed TCRB transcripts got sequenced, as all isolated RNA was reverse transcribed. TCRdb's table, derived via immunoSEQ multiplex PCR, lists solely in-frame clones and lacks some. This table holds around 320,000 clones, 14% found once. What was sequenced was central memory CD4+ T cells from blood. The source is a man aged 25-45 years in good health.

The table lists this clone with a few counts. The same CDR3 also results from other DNA sequences found in this sample. This chain links TRBV2 with TRBJ2-1, with 8 bases fitting TRBD2. Germline lookup yields CDR1 SNHLY and CDR2 FYNNEI. V gave up 5 bases and J gave up 6 bases; unmatched junction bases: 12. This CDR3 is 16 amino acids long. CDR3 DNA: TGTGCCAGCAGTCAGGGGTCGAGCGGGGGTCTCAATGAGCAGTTCTTC. It encodes CASSQGSSGGLNEQFF.

This clone was counted a few times. CDR3: CASTRGQGISSPLHF. CDR3 in DNA: TGTGCCAGCACCCGGGGACAGGGGATTAGTTCACCCCTCCACTTT. This chain joins TRBV7-9 and TRBJ1-6, with 10 bases lining up with TRBD1. Germline V gene sequence: CDR1 SEHNR, CDR2 FQNEAQ (reference sequence). The V gene end was trimmed by 7 bases and the J gene end by 9 bases; junction bases not matched to a gene: 9. This CDR3 is built from 15 residues.

The chain combines TRBV4-3 with TRBJ2-7; TRBD1 aligns across 8 bases. This CDR3 spans 15 amino acids. V was pared by 3 bases and J by 2 bases, with 6 bases of the junction left unmatched. Germline loops: CDR1 LGHNA, CDR2 YSLEER. CDR3 in amino acids: CASSQPGQAAYEQYF. CDR3 DNA sequence: TGCGCCAGCAGCCAGCCGGGACAGGCAGCCTACGAGCAGTACTTC.

The chain combines TRBV19 with TRBJ1-1, with D uncertain. From germline, CDR1 is LNHDA and CDR2 SQIVND (reference sequence). Between the trimmed V and J ends, which lost 4 bases and 1 base, there was a span of 13 bases. The CDR3 consists of 15 residues. CDR3 amino acids: CASSTPGRRNTEAFF. CDR3 nucleotide sequence: TGTGCCAGTAGTACCCCCGGCAGGAGGAACACTGAAGCTTTCTTT.

This clone was detected a few times. The chain is built from TRBV6-1 and TRBJ2-1, with D tentatively TRBD1 (5 bases). Germline values: CDR1 MNHNS, CDR2 SASEGT. The germline V and J ends were trimmed by 7 bases and 9 bases, with 10 bases remaining between them. CDR3 length: 11 amino acids. As DNA, the CDR3 is TGTGCCAGCAAAGGGGAAGGTGAGCAGTTCTTC. Amino acid sequence: CASKGEGEQFF.

A few counts support this clone. This chain joins TRBV27 and TRBJ2-2; no firm D call. The CDR3 consists of 13 residues. CDR1 and CDR2 from the germline V gene are MNHEY and SMNVEV (reference sequence). Trimming shortened V by 5 bases and J by 3 bases, and 7 bases separated the two germline ends. The CDR3: CASSDGHTGELFF. The CDR3 DNA is TGTGCCAGCAGTGATGGGCACACCGGGGAGCTGTTTTTT.

This clone turned up a few times. The CDR3 reads CASSSDPGQGFEAFF. CDR3 nucleotides: TGTGCCAGCAGCTCGGATCCGGGACAGGGTTTCGAAGCTTTCTTT. This sequence joins TRBV5-4 and TRBJ1-1, with 9 bases matching TRBD1. The CDR3 loop spans 15 amino acids. Looked up from germline, CDR1 is SGHNT and CDR2 is YYREEE (reference sequence). The V and J ends lost 3 bases and 8 bases, in that order; junction bases with no gene match: 11.

This clone was found a few times. The gene calls are TRBV9 and TRBJ2-5, with D possibly matching TRBD2 (5 bases). Germline loops: CDR1 SGDLS, CDR2 YYNGEE. CDR3 length equals 14 residues. V was shortened by 4 bases and J by 6 bases, with 16 bases between the two germline ends. CDR3 in amino acids: CASSPGLLPKTQYF. The CDR3 bases are TGTGCCAGCAGCCCTGGACTCCTCCCCAAGACCCAGTACTTC. Full variable domain (outside the CDR3, taken from reference TRBV9 and TRBJ2-5): DSGVTQTPKHLITATGQRVTLRCSPRSGDLSVYWYQQSLDQGLQFLIQYYNGEERAKGNILERFSAQQFPDLHSELNLSSLELGDSALYFCASSPGLLPKTQYFGPGTRLLVL.

This clone occurred a few times. V gene TRBV7-2 combines with J gene TRBJ2-7; D is unclear. V was trimmed by 5 bases and J by 4 bases, leaving 6 bases between them. There are 11 residues in the CDR3. Germline V gives CDR1 SGHTA, CDR2 FQGNSA. CDR3 bases: TGTGCCAGCAGCATATTTTACGAGCAGTACTTC. This gives the protein CASSIFYEQYF.

This clone was detected a few times. The rearrangement joins TRBV6-5 to TRBJ2-3, with 9 bases aligning to TRBD2. Germline assignment: CDR1 MNHEY and CDR2 SVGAGI. V was pared by 2 bases and J by 2 bases, with 2 bases of the junction left unmatched. The CDR3 covers 15 residues. Written as DNA, the CDR3 is TGTGCCAGCAGTTACGCGGGAGGGCCCACAGATACGCAGTATTTT. Its protein product is CASSYAGGPTDTQYF.

Of note for this clone: A far bigger clonotype differs at one base, so this is likely a read error. J is TRBJ2-6 and V is TRBV2; a possible D gene is TRBD2 (5 bases). The CDR3 consists of 15 residues. Germline-derived CDR1 and CDR2 are SNHLY and FYNNEI. V was cut by 8 bases and J by 2 bases, with 13 bases left in between. The DNA of the CDR3 is TGTGCCAGCCAGAGGGAGCCCGCTGGGGCCAACGTCCTGACTTTC. This encodes CASQREPAGANVLTF.

V is TRBV7-9 and J is TRBJ2-7, with 10 bases identical to TRBD2. V lost 2 bases to trimming and J lost 9 bases; unmatched junction nucleotides: 4. Germline V gene data show CDR1 as SEHNR and CDR2 as FQNEAQ (reference sequence). The CDR3 contains 13 residues. The CDR3 sequence is CASSLLAGAGQYV. The CDR3 coding sequence is TGTGCCAGCAGCTTACTAGCGGGAGCAGGGCAGTACGTC.

The rearrangement joins TRBV13 to TRBJ1-2; D not resolved. Trimming removed 0 bases from V and 7 bases from J, with 15 bases in between. The germline V gene has CDR1 PRHDT and CDR2 FYEKMQ (reference sequence). CDR3 length: 15 residues. The CDR3 DNA reads as TGTGCCAGCAGCTTAGGTCCAGAGGGAGCCGGTGGCTACACCTTC. Encoded protein: CASSLGPEGAGGYTF. The entire variable domain, with the rest obtained from reference TRBV13 and TRBJ1-2, is as follows: AAGVIQSPRHLIKEKRETATLKCYPIPRHDTVYWYQQGPGQDPQFLISFYEKMQSDKGSIPDRFSAQQFSDYHSELNMSSLELGDSALYFCASSLGPEGAGGYTFGSGTRLTVV.

The sample holds a few counts of this clone. The CDR3 here is CASSFAGTKNIQYF. CDR3 sequence (DNA): TGTGCCAGCAGCTTCGCAGGGACCAAAAACATTCAGTACTTC. This sequence joins TRBV5-6 and TRBJ2-4; weak D call: TRBD1 (5 bases). This CDR3 spans 14 amino acids. V was shortened by 2 bases and J by 2 bases, with 8 bases between the two germline ends. Germline lookup yields CDR1 SGHDT and CDR2 YYEEEE.

This clone was seen a few times. The rearrangement uses TRBV7-3 and TRBJ1-1, with 8 bases that match TRBD1. Per germline, CDR1 SGHTA and CDR2 FQGTGA. This CDR3 has 17 amino acids. The trim removed 2 bases at V and 1 base at J, leaving 9 bases unmatched. DNA for the CDR3: TGTGCCAGCAGCTTAGGATGGACAGGGATCGGGAACACTGAAGCTTTCTTT. It specifies CASSLGWTGIGNTEAFF.

The sample holds a few counts of this clone. The gene calls are TRBV19 and TRBJ1-2; a weak D match, TRBD1 (6 bases). The germline CDR1 and CDR2 sequences are LNHDA and SQIVND (reference sequence). The ends were cut back, 3 bases at V and 2 bases at J, with 16 bases in the middle. The CDR3 has 16 residues. DNA for the CDR3: TGTGCCAGTAGTATGGACAGCAGCTCTATGAACTATGGCTACACCTTC. It codes for CASSMDSSSMNYGYTF.

This clone has a handful of counts. J is TRBJ1-5 and V is TRBV2, with a weak D call TRBD1 (6 bases). Germline loops: CDR1 SNHLY, CDR2 FYNNEI. CDR3 length: 13 amino acids. Trimming left V 11 bases short and J 4 bases short, with 15 bases between. CDR3 nucleotide sequence: TGTGCCGGGACCAGGGGTATTAATCAGCCCCAGCATTTT. Translating gives CAGTRGINQPQHF.

The table lists this clone with a few counts. The rearrangement links TRBV7-9 to TRBJ2-1; TRBD2 matches at 9 bases. V shed 3 bases, J shed 2 bases, and the junction held 2 bases outside the gene matches. CDR1 is SEHNR and CDR2 is FQNEAQ in the germline V gene (reference sequence). CDR3 length equals 15 residues. The CDR3 loop is CASSFGGRAYNEQFF. In DNA, the CDR3 is TGTGCCAGCAGCTTTGGCGGGAGGGCCTACAATGAGCAGTTCTTC.

The chain has TRBV7-2 and TRBJ2-3; TRBD2 agrees at 12 bases. V dropped 2 bases and J dropped 4; count of bases not matched to a gene: 4. CDR3 size: 16 residues. Germline V gene lookup returns CDR1 SGHTA and CDR2 FQGNSA. CDR3 loop: CASSLFSSGGADTQYF. In DNA form, the CDR3 reads TGTGCCAGCAGCTTATTTTCTAGCGGGGGGGCAGATACGCAGTATTTT.

V gene TRBV7-8 combines with J gene TRBJ2-2; a possible D gene is TRBD1 (6 bases). The CDR3 is 15 amino acids. Trimming shortened V by 4 bases and J by 5 bases, and 14 bases separated the two germline ends. Germline V lookup: CDR1 SGHVS, CDR2 FQNEAQ. Written as DNA, the CDR3 is TGTGCCAGCAGCTCCCTGGAAGGGGGAACCGGGGAGCTGTTTTTT. This encodes CASSSLEGGTGELFF.

This clone was counted between two and nine times. Here the CDR3 DNA reads TGTGCCAGCTCCCTAGGGAGGGTCGACTATGGCTACACCTTC. As protein: CASSLGRVDYGYTF. The genes are TRBV18 and TRBJ1-2, with D unresolved. The V gene lost 6 bases and the J gene lost 3 bases, with 14 bases spanning the gap. Germline loops: CDR1 KGHSH, CDR2 LQKENI. There are 14 residues in the CDR3.